This T cell receptor (beta chain) appears in the sequencing data of a study of Ad26.COV2.S vaccination and SARS-CoV-2 variants. Using immunoSEQ multiplex PCR, the repertoire was profiled, and TCRdb retains in-frame clones only, with some absent. This sample yields over 400,000 clones, of which about 90% are seen a single time; less than 5.5% belongs to the top ten. Treatment in this sample: about 20 received Ad26.COV2.S at low or high dose, single or two shots; 5 received placebo; per-sample allocation not given. Collection of samples fell on day 63 after the first vaccine or placebo injection. The CDR3 has 14 residues. Germline CDR1 reads ENHRY; CDR2 reads SYGVKD. V was pared by 6 bases and J by 3 bases, with 3 bases of the junction left unmatched.

This chain joins TRBV10-3 and TRBJ1-2, with TRBD1 matching over 11 bases. The sequence was collected from a person aged 18-65 years who received the Ad26.COV2.S COVID-19 vaccine or a placebo. The source material was peripheral blood, sampled in a trial of Ad26.COV2.S vaccine versus placebo. The DNA for the CDR3 is TGTGCCATCAGATCGGGACAGGGGGACTATGGCTACACCTTC. Its protein product is CAIRSGQGDYGYTF.